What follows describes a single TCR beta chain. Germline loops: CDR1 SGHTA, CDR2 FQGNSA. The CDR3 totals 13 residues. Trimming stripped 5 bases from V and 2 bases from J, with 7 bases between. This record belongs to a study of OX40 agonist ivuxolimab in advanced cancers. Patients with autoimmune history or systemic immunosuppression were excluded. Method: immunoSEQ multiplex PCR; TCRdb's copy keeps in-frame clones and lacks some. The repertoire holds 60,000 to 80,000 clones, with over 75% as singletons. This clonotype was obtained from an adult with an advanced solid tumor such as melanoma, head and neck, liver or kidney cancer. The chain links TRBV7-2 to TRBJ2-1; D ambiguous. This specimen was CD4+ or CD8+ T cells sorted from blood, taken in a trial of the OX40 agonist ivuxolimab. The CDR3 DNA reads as TGTGCCAGCAGCCCCGCAACCTACAATGAGCAGTTCTTC. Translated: CASSPATYNEQFF.